Listed below are T cell receptor beta chains from one sample, sequenced in a study of prognosis after radiotherapy for stage I lung cancer. TCRdb ran MiXCR on the multiplex PCR reads and lists one entry per CDR3 protein. The profile shows roughly 23,000 distinct CDR3 sequences, under 45% of them singletons. The sequenced sample was PBMCs, obtained before or after stereotactic body radiation therapy (not recorded which). These TCRs come from a donor at least 50 years old with non-small cell lung cancer. Both conserved end residues are part of each CDR3. The D gene is left open where the match is weak. Size tells how often a clone was seen (once, few, many) or the class of an expanded clone, and some rows leave it out.

D: TRBD1; J: TRBJ2-7; V: TRBV5-8; size: many; DNA: TGTGCCAGCAGCCCAGGGACAGGGTCTGACGAGCAGTACTTC; CDR3: CASSPGTGSDEQYF
D: .; J: TRBJ2-7; V: TRBV6-2/TRBV6-3; size: .; DNA: TGTACCAGCAGTTGGACCTGGACGTACGAGCAGTACTTC; CDR3: CTSSWTWTYEQYF
D: .; J: TRBJ2-2; V: TRBV20-1; size: many; DNA: TGCAGTGCTAGAGATCTAGGGCGGCCGAACACCGGGGAGCTGTTTTTT; CDR3: CSARDLGRPNTGELFF
D: .; J: TRBJ2-1; V: TRBV28; size: .; DNA: TGTGCCAGCAGCCAACTAGGTAGGGGGAACGATGAGCAGTTCTTC; CDR3: CASSQLGRGNDEQFF
D: .; J: TRBJ2-6; V: TRBV6-1; size: once; DNA: TGTGCCATCTCCCGCCCTGGGGCCAACGTCCTGACTTTC; CDR3: CAISRPGANVLTF
D: .; J: TRBJ2-5; V: TRBV18; size: .; DNA: TGTGCCGGCTCACCCCCCGGGTTGACCCAGTACTTC; CDR3: CAGSPPGLTQYF
D: .; J: TRBJ2-2; V: TRBV20-1; size: medium-sized; DNA: TGCAGTGCTAGTCGATCCCTCAACACCGGGGAGCTGTTTTTT; CDR3: CSASRSLNTGELFF
D: .; J: TRBJ2-7; V: TRBV6-1; size: medium-sized; DNA: TGTGCCAGCAAGGAGTATTACTCCCTCTACGAGCAGTACTTC; CDR3: CASKEYYSLYEQYF
D: TRBD2; J: TRBJ2-2; V: TRBV2; size: medium-sized; DNA: TGTGCCAGCAGTGAACGGGCGGGGGTGCTAGCCGGGGAGCTGTTTTTT; CDR3: CASSERAGVLAGELFF
D: TRBD2; J: TRBJ2-1; V: TRBV9; size: many; DNA: TGTGCCAGCAGCGGTTTAGCGGGGGGGCCCTACAATGAGCAGTTCTTC; CDR3: CASSGLAGGPYNEQFF
D: TRBD1; J: TRBJ2-3; V: TRBV30; size: .; DNA: TGTGCCTCCCCCGGGTTAGGGGGCTCCACAGATGCGCAGTCTTTT; CDR3: CASPGLGGSTDAQSF
D: .; J: TRBJ1-3; V: TRBV7-2; size: .; DNA: TGTGCCAGCAGCTTAGATTCGCCGGGCGGCACCATATATTTT; CDR3: CASSLDSPGGTIYF
D: .; J: TRBJ2-5; V: TRBV5-1; size: many; DNA: TGCGCCAGCAGCCTCCTAGGGGCTAAGGGAGAGACCCAGTACTTC; CDR3: CASSLLGAKGETQYF
D: .; J: TRBJ2-1; V: TRBV11-3; size: many; DNA: TGTGCCAGCAGCTTAGGATCGGGAGAGGGCGGGCAGTTCTTC; CDR3: CASSLGSGEGGQFF
D: TRBD1; J: TRBJ1-5; V: TRBV6-1; size: .; DNA: TGTGCCAGCAGGGGGGACAGTTGGAATCAGCCCCAGCATTTT; CDR3: CASRGDSWNQPQHF
D: TRBD2; J: TRBJ2-7; V: TRBV27; size: many; DNA: TGTGCCAGCAGTTTCGCCTTAGCGGGAGATTCCGCCCTTCCGTCCTACGAGCAGTACTTC; CDR3: CASSFALAGDSALPSYEQYF
D: .; J: TRBJ2-7; V: TRBV2; size: once; DNA: TGTGCCAGCAGTGAGGGTTTCGGGAACTCCTACGAGCAGTACTTC; CDR3: CASSEGFGNSYEQYF
D: TRBD1; J: TRBJ2-7; V: TRBV7-2; size: many; DNA: TGTGCCAGCAGCTTAGAGGGGGCGAGCGAGCAGTACTTC; CDR3: CASSLEGASEQYF
D: .; J: TRBJ1-2; V: TRBV28; size: .; DNA: TGTGCCAGAAGTTTATCTGGGGTAGGCGGCTACACCTTC; CDR3: CARSLSGVGGYTF
D: TRBD1; J: TRBJ1-2; V: TRBV28; size: few; DNA: TGTGCCAGCACCTTCGGGCCCCAGGGGGCGGTAGTCTACACCTTC; CDR3: CASTFGPQGAVVYTF
D: .; J: TRBJ2-2; V: TRBV6-1; size: many; DNA: TGTGCCAGCAGCCTGGGACTTTTCACCGGGGAGCTGTTTTTT; CDR3: CASSLGLFTGELFF
D: .; J: TRBJ2-2; V: TRBV4-3; size: many; DNA: TGCGCCAGCAGCCAAGATCCGTATAGGATCGGGGAGCTGTTTTTT; CDR3: CASSQDPYRIGELFF
D: TRBD1; J: TRBJ1-1; V: TRBV28; size: .; DNA: TGTGCCAGCAGTTCTCTAGACAGGGTCGGGACTGAAGCTTTCTTT; CDR3: CASSSLDRVGTEAFF
D: .; J: TRBJ1-1; V: TRBV20-1; size: many; DNA: TGCAGTGCTCCCGACAGACGGGATGAAGCTTTCTTT; CDR3: CSAPDRRDEAFF
D: .; J: TRBJ2-7; V: TRBV28; size: medium-sized; DNA: TGTGCCAGCAGTTTATTGAACGAGCAGTACTTC; CDR3: CASSLLNEQYF
D: .; J: TRBJ2-7; V: TRBV2; size: medium-sized; DNA: TGTGCCAGCAGCGGAGGGGGCGGGTACGAGCAGTACTTC; CDR3: CASSGGGGYEQYF
D: .; J: TRBJ2-3; V: TRBV5-1; size: many; DNA: TGCGCCAGCAGCCAGCCTGGCACAGATACGCAGTATTTT; CDR3: CASSQPGTDTQYF
D: .; J: TRBJ2-5; V: TRBV5-1; size: .; DNA: TGCGCCAGCAGCTTAGGACGCCCTGGGGAAGATACCCAGTACTTC; CDR3: CASSLGRPGEDTQYF
D: TRBD1; J: TRBJ2-5; V: TRBV2; size: many; DNA: TGTGCCAGCAGTACGGGACAGGGTCCGACCCAGTACTTC; CDR3: CASSTGQGPTQYF
D: .; J: TRBJ2-7; V: TRBV7-9; size: .; DNA: TGTGCCAGCAGGAACGGATACGAGCAGTACTTC; CDR3: CASRNGYEQYF
D: .; J: TRBJ2-5; V: TRBV18; size: many; DNA: TGTGCCAGCTCACGGGATCAGCTTCTCAACCCTGACCAGTACTTC; CDR3: CASSRDQLLNPDQYF
D: .; J: TRBJ2-2; V: TRBV27; size: many; DNA: TGTGCCAGCAGGAGGTTTCCCCGGGCCGGGGAGCTGTTTTTT; CDR3: CASRRFPRAGELFF
D: .; J: TRBJ2-1; V: TRBV2; size: .; DNA: TGTGCCAGCAGCGCCCAAGGAGAGGGGGATGATCAGTTCTTC; CDR3: CASSAQGEGDDQFF
D: .; J: TRBJ2-1; V: TRBV12-3/TRBV12-4; size: once; DNA: TGTGCCAGCGCCCCCCGCTGGGTAGCGGACTACAATGAACAGTTCTTC; CDR3: CASAPRWVADYNEQFF
D: .; J: TRBJ2-3; V: TRBV6-1; size: many; DNA: TGTGCCAGCAGGCCGACATGGCCCCGAGGTGCAGATACGCAGTATTTT; CDR3: CASRPTWPRGADTQYF
D: .; J: TRBJ2-2; V: TRBV5-1; size: many; DNA: TGCGCCAGCAGCTTGGGTGGCAGCACAAACACCGGGGAGCTGTTTTTT; CDR3: CASSLGGSTNTGELFF
D: .; J: TRBJ2-1; V: TRBV6-2/TRBV6-3; size: once; DNA: TGTGCCAGCAGTTCCGACACCAATGAGCAGTTCTTC; CDR3: CASSSDTNEQFF
D: TRBD1; J: TRBJ2-1; V: TRBV6-1; size: .; DNA: TGTGCCAGCTCCGGGACAGACTACAATGAGCAGTTCTTC; CDR3: CASSGTDYNEQFF
D: TRBD1; J: TRBJ1-5; V: TRBV19; size: many; DNA: TGTGCCAGTAGTTTGGGGACAGGGGGCGGCCAGCCCCAGCATTTT; CDR3: CASSLGTGGGQPQHF
D: .; J: TRBJ1-2; V: TRBV6-5; size: .; DNA: TGTGCCAGCAGTTACTCGAGATCAGGAGCCTATGGCTACACCTTC; CDR3: CASSYSRSGAYGYTF
D: TRBD2; J: TRBJ2-7; V: TRBV7-9; size: .; DNA: TGTGCCAGCAGCTTCGGACTAGCGGGAGGCTACGAGCAGTACTTC; CDR3: CASSFGLAGGYEQYF
D: .; J: TRBJ2-4; V: TRBV11-2; size: many; DNA: TGTGCCAGCAGCCCTAATATTTGGGGGGGCGAATCCAAAAACATTCAGTACTTC; CDR3: CASSPNIWGGESKNIQYF
D: TRBD2; J: TRBJ2-5; V: TRBV20-1; size: many; DNA: TGCAGTGCTAGAAGAACGGATAGCGGGAGCTTTGAAGAGACCCAGTACTTC; CDR3: CSARRTDSGSFEETQYF
D: .; J: TRBJ2-1; V: TRBV20-1; size: many; DNA: TGCAGTGCGACCACATGGAGGGCCTACAATGAGCAGTTCTTC; CDR3: CSATTWRAYNEQFF
D: .; J: TRBJ1-1; V: TRBV2; size: many; DNA: TGTGCCAGCAGGGTTACCGGGGGAGGCGCTGAAGCTTTCTTT; CDR3: CASRVTGGGAEAFF
D: .; J: TRBJ2-7; V: TRBV9; size: many; DNA: TGTGCCAGCAGCGTATCTCCCGGGGCCAACTACGAGCAGTACTTC; CDR3: CASSVSPGANYEQYF
D: TRBD1; J: TRBJ1-2; V: TRBV7-3; size: many; DNA: TGTGCCAGCAGCTCAGGGGGAGGCTATGGCTACACCTTC; CDR3: CASSSGGGYGYTF
D: .; J: TRBJ1-4; V: TRBV2; size: many; DNA: TGTGCCAGCTCCCCACAGCAAGAAAAACTGTTTTTT; CDR3: CASSPQQEKLFF